This T cell receptor beta chain is from a study of control samples from healthy donors and cancer patients. Repertoires were generated with immunoSEQ multiplex PCR, while TCRdb's copy carries only in-frame clones and drops some. The table shows 150,000 or so clones, with more than 90% occurring only once. The sequencing sample was made of blood. This clonotype originated in a man aged 18 to 30 in good health.

The CDR3 protein is CASSPQGSNTEAFF. The CDR3 nucleotides are TGCGCCAGCAGCCCACAGGGGAGTAACACTGAAGCTTTCTTT. The chain uses TRBV5-1 and TRBJ1-1, with 7 bases fitting TRBD1. V trimming: 4 bases; J trimming: 2 bases; junction bases outside the gene matches: 5. From germline, CDR1 is SGHRS and CDR2 YFSETQ. CDR3 size: 14 residues.